One and the same sample provided the 14 T cell receptor beta chains below, sequenced in a study of early T cells in non-severe SARS-CoV-2 infection. A single record per CDR3 protein comes from TCRdb applying MiXCR to the 5' RACE reads. The sample yields fewer than 65,000 distinct CDR3 sequences, 8.7% seen once. Sample: whole blood, taken at baseline. Receptor source: an adult who was a healthcare worker with PCR-confirmed SARS-CoV-2 infection or an uninfected control (not recorded which).

The sample holds many counts of this clonotype. The chain has TRBV2 and TRBJ1-2, with TRBD1 matching 12 bases. Germline-derived CDR1 and CDR2 are SNHLY and FYNNEI. The CDR3 has 14 amino acids. The junction had 6 bases not matched to a gene; V was cut back by 6 bases and J by 7 bases. CDR3 bases: TGTGCCAGCAGCCCGGGACAGGGGGCGCGTGGCTACACCTTC. Residues: CASSPGQGARGYTF.

Ten or more counts support this clonotype. This chain uses TRBV7-8 with TRBJ2-2; 8 positions agree with TRBD1. The V gene end was trimmed by 0 bases and the J gene end by 5 bases; junction bases not matched to a gene: 8. The CDR3 sequence is 17 residues long. Germline V gives CDR1 SGHVS, CDR2 FQNEAQ. CDR3 DNA: TGTGCCAGCAGCTTAGCGCAACGCAGGGGGCGGACCGGGGAGCTGTTTTTT. This translates into CASSLAQRRGRTGELFF.

The chain couples TRBV5-4 to TRBJ1-3, with D possibly being TRBD1 (5 bases). Deletions cut 3 bases from V and 4 bases from J, with 11 bases between. Germline CDR1 SGHNT, CDR2 YYREEE (reference sequence). The CDR3 has 14 residues. In DNA form, the CDR3 reads TGTGCCAGCAGCTCTGGGACGGACGGAAACACCATATATTTT. Residues: CASSSGTDGNTIYF. The whole variable domain, filled in from reference TRBV5-4 and TRBJ1-3, reads ETGVTQSPTHLIKTRGQQVTLRCSSQSGHNTVSWYQQALGQGPQFIFQYYREEENGRGNFPPRFSGLQFPNYSSELNVNALELDDSALYLCASSSGTDGNTIYFGEGSWLTVV.

This clonotype was seen repeatedly, ten times or more. The rearrangement links TRBV11-2 to TRBJ1-1; D gene ambiguous. The length of the CDR3 is 14 residues. The germline gives CDR1 SGHAT, CDR2 FQNNGV. V gave up 3 bases and J gave up 4 bases, with 12 bases separating them. The CDR3 here is CASSFGGGPTEAFF. CDR3 nucleotides: TGTGCCAGCAGCTTTGGCGGAGGGCCCACTGAAGCTTTCTTT.

This clonotype was observed a handful of times. The chain has TRBV18 and TRBJ1-1; no reliable D call. Germline CDR1 is KGHSH and CDR2 is LQKENI. Trimming removed 4 bases at V and 3 bases at J, with 9 bases between. The CDR3 sequence is 13 residues long. The CDR3 DNA reads TGTGCCAGCTCACAAGTAGAGGACACTGAAGCTTTCTTT. This encodes CASSQVEDTEAFF.

This clonotype was observed a handful of times. This chain joins TRBV5-1 and TRBJ1-1; 7 bases are shared with TRBD1. The germline V gene encodes CDR1 SGHRS and CDR2 YFSETQ. After removal of 0 bases from V and 0 bases from J, the junction contained 8 bases not matched to a gene. The CDR3 is made up of 17 amino acids. This CDR3 is CASSLGGQTGMNTEAFF. DNA for the CDR3: TGCGCCAGCAGCTTGGGGGGACAGACAGGAATGAACACTGAAGCTTTCTTT.

The gene calls are TRBV2 and TRBJ2-2; 9 bases map to TRBD2. With V trimmed by 6 bases and J by 2 bases, 4 bases remained unmatched. Germline CDR1 and CDR2: SNHLY and FYNNEI. The CDR3 contains 15 residues. The CDR3 loop reads CASRRGGLNTGELFF. DNA of the CDR3: TGTGCCAGCAGGCGGGGGGGCCTCAACACCGGGGAGCTGTTTTTT.

This clonotype was counted many times. V and J are TRBV29-1 and TRBJ2-1, with TRBD2 as a possible D gene (5 bases). The CDR3 totals 16 residues. Trimming took off 7 bases at V and 4 bases at J, with 23 bases between the two ends. Germline-derived CDR1 and CDR2 are SQVTM and ANQGSEA. The CDR3 sequence: CSGRGPPPALYNEQFF. CDR3 bases: TGCAGCGGCCGGGGTCCCCCTCCCGCCCTATACAATGAGCAGTTCTTC.

This clonotype came up many times. V usage is TRBV11-2 and J usage is TRBJ2-1, with D unclear. Germline-derived CDR1 and CDR2 are SGHAT and FQNNGV. Trimming cost V 0 bases and J 10 bases, with 13 bases left between them. This CDR3 is 14 amino acids long. The CDR3 nucleotides read TGTGCCAGCAGCTTAGATCGGTCGGTGACCGAGCAGTTCTTC. Translation gives CASSLDRSVTEQFF.

The chain joins TRBV25-1 to TRBJ2-5, with 7 bases identical to TRBD2. The CDR3 spans 15 residues. The V gene's germline CDR1 is MGHDK and CDR2 SYGVNS. J gave up 4 bases and V 2 bases, and 7 bases lay outside the gene matches. CDR3 amino acids: CASSEALGGRETQYF. The CDR3 coding sequence is TGTGCCAGCAGTGAAGCGTTGGGAGGGCGAGAGACCCAGTACTTC.

This clonotype appeared many times. Here the CDR3 DNA reads TGTGCCAGCACCAACTCCCTGGGGAATCGCGAGACCCAGTACTTC. Amino acid sequence: CASTNSLGNRETQYF. The chain is built from TRBV5-5 and TRBJ2-5; D call uncertain. Deletions cut 6 bases from V and 5 bases from J, with 20 bases between. The germline CDR1 and CDR2 sequences are SGHKS and YYEKEE (reference sequence). The length of the CDR3 is 15 residues.

The rearrangement links TRBV20-1 to TRBJ2-3; the match to TRBD1 covers 10 bases. The J segment lost 5 bases and the V segment lost 1 base, leaving 3 bases of the junction unmatched. From germline, CDR1 is DFQATT and CDR2 SNEGSKA (reference sequence). The CDR3 is 14 residues long. The CDR3 loop is CSARGQGAGDTQYF. The CDR3 region has the DNA TGCAGTGCTAGAGGACAGGGGGCAGGAGATACGCAGTATTTT.

The CDR3 reads CSARPTSGMVETQYF. As DNA, the CDR3 is TGCAGTGCTAGGCCGACTAGCGGGATGGTAGAGACCCAGTACTTC. V is TRBV20-1 and J is TRBJ2-5, with TRBD2 matching over 11 bases. CDR1 DFQATT and CDR2 SNEGSKA come from the germline V gene (reference sequence). The CDR3 has 15 amino acids. The V gene end was trimmed by 3 bases and the J gene end by 4 bases; junction bases not matched to a gene: 7.

The chain combines TRBV5-1 with TRBJ1-3; possible D gene TRBD1, 5 bases. Germline CDR1 SGHRS, CDR2 YFSETQ. The CDR3 sequence is 17 residues long. The V end was cut by 5 bases, the J end by 0 bases, with 18 bases between. This CDR3 is CASSPGGGALSGNTIYF. In DNA, the CDR3 is TGCGCCAGCAGTCCCGGCGGGGGAGCCCTCTCTGGAAACACCATATATTTT.